Below, 5 T cell receptor beta chains from the same sample are listed, as sequenced in a study of blood T cell repertoires in COVID-19 (dated by TCRdb to between 2020 and 2021). The library was prepared using the immunoSEQ multiplex PCR assay. Here the immuneACCESS table is served through TCRdb, limited to in-frame sequences with V and J called. Missing clones are a known gap in these copies; in checked studies unresolved V genes cover under half, and the rest lacks a known reason. The sample has around 30,000 clones on record, around nine tenths of them singletons. The ten largest make up about 13% of the sample. Specimen: peripheral blood. The source of these receptors is a man between 65 and 85 years old with active COVID-19.

The CDR3: CASSLRTAQETQYF. The CDR3 coding sequence is TGTGCCAGCAGCCTGCGGACAGCTCAAGAGACCCAGTACTTC. This chain uses TRBV3-1 (or the pseudogene TRBV3-2) with TRBJ2-5, with D perhaps matching TRBD1 (6 bases). Germline CDR1 reads LGHDT; CDR2 reads YNNKEL (reference sequence). The length of the CDR3 is 14 residues. Trimming stripped 4 bases from V and 2 bases from J, with 11 bases between.

V and J are TRBV7-8 and TRBJ2-5, with TRBD1 matching over 12 bases. The CDR3 extends over 15 amino acids. Per germline, CDR1 SGHVS and CDR2 FQNEAQ. With 5 bases clipped from V and 5 bases from J, the junction kept 6 bases outside the gene matches. The CDR3, as DNA: TGTGCCAGCAGCAGGGGACAGGGGGCTTGGGAGACCCAGTACTTC. Residues: CASSRGQGAWETQYF.

J is TRBJ1-2 and V is TRBV4-3; D unresolved. The CDR3 is 16 amino acids. Germline CDR1 reads LGHNA; CDR2 reads YSLEER. The germline V and J ends were trimmed by 3 bases and 0 bases, with 14 bases remaining between them. In nucleotides, the CDR3 is TGCGCCAGCAGCCAGGGCGGGCGGAGATCTAACTATGGCTACACCTTC. The encoded protein is CASSQGGRRSNYGYTF.

This clone was found once. The V and J genes are TRBV15 and TRBJ2-7; D possibly corresponds to TRBD2 (6 bases). Trimming stripped 3 bases from V and 3 bases from J, with 9 bases between. CDR1 and CDR2 from the germline V gene are LNHNV and YYDKDF (reference sequence). The CDR3 spans 13 residues. The CDR3 DNA reads as TGTGCCACCAGCAGGGCCGGGAGCTACGAGCAGTACTTC. It translates to CATSRAGSYEQYF.

J is TRBJ2-5 and V is TRBV2, with TRBD1 matching over 9 bases. This CDR3 spans 13 amino acids. Unmatched junction bases numbered 5, after V lost 7 bases and J lost 5 bases. Germline V gene sequence: CDR1 SNHLY, CDR2 FYNNEI. For the CDR3, the DNA is TGTGCCAGCACCTTAGGACAGGGGGAGACCCAGTACTTC. As protein: CASTLGQGETQYF.